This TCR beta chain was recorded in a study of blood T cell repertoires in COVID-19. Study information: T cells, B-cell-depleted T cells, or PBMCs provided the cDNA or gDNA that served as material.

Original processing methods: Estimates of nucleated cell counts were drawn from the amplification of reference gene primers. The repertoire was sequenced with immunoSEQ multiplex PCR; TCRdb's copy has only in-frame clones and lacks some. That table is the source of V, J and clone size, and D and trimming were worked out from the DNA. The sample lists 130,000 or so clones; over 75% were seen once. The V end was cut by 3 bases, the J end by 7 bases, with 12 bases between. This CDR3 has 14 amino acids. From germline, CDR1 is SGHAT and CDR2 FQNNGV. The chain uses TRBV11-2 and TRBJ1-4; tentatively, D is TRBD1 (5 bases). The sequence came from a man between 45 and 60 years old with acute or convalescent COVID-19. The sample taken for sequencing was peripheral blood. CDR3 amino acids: CASSLGQGSEKLFF. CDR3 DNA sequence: TGTGCCAGCAGCTTGGGGCAGGGAAGTGAAAAACTGTTTTTT.